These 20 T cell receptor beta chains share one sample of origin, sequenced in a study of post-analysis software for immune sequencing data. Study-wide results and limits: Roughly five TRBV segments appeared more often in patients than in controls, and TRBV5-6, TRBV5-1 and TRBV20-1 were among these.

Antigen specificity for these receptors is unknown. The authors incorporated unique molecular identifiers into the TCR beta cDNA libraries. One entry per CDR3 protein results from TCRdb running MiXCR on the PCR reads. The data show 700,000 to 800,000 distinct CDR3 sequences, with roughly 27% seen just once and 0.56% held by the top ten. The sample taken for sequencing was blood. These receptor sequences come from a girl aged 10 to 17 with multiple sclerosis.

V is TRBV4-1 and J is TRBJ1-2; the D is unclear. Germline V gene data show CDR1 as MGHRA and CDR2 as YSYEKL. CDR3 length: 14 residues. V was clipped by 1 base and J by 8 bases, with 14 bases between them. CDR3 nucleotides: TGCGCCAGCAGCCAAGTACTCTCCAAAATGGGCTACACCTTC. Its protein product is CASSQVLSKMGYTF.

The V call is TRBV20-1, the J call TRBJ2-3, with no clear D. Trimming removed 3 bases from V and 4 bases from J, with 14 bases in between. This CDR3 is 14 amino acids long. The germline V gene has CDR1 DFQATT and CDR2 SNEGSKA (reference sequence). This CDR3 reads CSARVYETADTQYF. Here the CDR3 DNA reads TGCAGTGCTAGGGTATATGAAACCGCAGATACGCAGTATTTT.

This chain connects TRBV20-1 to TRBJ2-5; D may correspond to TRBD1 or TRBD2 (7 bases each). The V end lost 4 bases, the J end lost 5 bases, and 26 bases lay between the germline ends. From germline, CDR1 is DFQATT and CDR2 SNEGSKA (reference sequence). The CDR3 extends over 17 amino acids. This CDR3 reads CSANPQGGGGFFETQYF. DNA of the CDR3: TGCAGTGCTAACCCCCAGGGGGGAGGGGGATTTTTCGAGACCCAGTACTTC.

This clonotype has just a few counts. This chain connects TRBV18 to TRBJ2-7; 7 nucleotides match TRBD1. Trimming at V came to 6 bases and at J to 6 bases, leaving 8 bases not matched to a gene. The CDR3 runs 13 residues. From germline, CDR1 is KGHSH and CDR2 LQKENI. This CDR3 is CASSPGTDGEQYF. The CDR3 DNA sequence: TGTGCCAGCTCGCCTGGGACAGACGGCGAGCAGTACTTC.

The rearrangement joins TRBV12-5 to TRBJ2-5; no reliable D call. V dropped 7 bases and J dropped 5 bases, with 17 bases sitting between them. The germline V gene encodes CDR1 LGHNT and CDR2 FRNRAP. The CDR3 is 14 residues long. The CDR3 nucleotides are TGTGCTAGTGCCTCCCCAGAAAGCGCGGAGACCCAGTACTTC. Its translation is CASASPESAETQYF.

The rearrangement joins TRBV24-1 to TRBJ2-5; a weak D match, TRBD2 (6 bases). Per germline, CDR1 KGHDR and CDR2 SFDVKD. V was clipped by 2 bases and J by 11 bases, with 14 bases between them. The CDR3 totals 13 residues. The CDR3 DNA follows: TGTGCCACCAGTGATTCGGGTCTCCGGGAGCAGTACTTC. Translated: CATSDSGLREQYF.

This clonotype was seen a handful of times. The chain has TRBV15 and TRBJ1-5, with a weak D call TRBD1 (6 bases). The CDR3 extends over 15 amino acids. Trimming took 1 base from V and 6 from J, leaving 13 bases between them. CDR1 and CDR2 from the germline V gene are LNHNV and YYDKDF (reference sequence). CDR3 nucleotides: TGTGCCACCAGCAGAGGTTCAGGGGCGAGTCAGCCCCAGCATTTT. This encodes CATSRGSGASQPQHF.

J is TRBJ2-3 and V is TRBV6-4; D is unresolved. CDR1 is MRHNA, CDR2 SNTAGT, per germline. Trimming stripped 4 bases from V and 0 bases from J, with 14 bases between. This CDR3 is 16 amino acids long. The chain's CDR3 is CASSVRPPPSTDTQYF. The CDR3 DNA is TGTGCCAGCAGTGTCCGTCCCCCACCCAGCACAGATACGCAGTATTTT.

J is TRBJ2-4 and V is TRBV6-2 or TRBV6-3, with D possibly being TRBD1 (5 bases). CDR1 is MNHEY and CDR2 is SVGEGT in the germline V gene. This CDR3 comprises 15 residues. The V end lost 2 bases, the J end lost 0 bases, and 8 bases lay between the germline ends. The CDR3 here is CASSYGAVAKNIQYF. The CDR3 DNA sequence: TGTGCCAGCAGTTACGGGGCGGTAGCCAAAAACATTCAGTACTTC.

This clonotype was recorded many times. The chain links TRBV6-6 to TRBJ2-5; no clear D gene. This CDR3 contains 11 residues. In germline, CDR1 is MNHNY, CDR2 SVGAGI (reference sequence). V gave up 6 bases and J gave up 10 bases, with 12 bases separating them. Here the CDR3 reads CASSRSEVQYF. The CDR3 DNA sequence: TGTGCCAGCAGCCGATCAGAGGTCCAGTACTTC.

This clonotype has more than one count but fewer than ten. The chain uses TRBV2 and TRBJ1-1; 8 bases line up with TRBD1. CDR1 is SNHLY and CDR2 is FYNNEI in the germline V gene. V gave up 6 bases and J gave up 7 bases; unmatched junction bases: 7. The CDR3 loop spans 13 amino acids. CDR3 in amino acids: CASSRDRGSEAFF. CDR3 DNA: TGTGCCAGCAGCCGCGACAGGGGCAGTGAAGCTTTCTTT.

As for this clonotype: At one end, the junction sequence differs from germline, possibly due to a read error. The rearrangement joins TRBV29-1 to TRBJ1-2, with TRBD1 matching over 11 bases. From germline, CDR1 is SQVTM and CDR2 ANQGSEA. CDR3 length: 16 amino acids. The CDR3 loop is CSVEAAGQGGVYGYTF. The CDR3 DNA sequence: TGCAGCGTTGAAGCAGCGGGACAGGGGGGAGTTTATGGCTACACTTTC.

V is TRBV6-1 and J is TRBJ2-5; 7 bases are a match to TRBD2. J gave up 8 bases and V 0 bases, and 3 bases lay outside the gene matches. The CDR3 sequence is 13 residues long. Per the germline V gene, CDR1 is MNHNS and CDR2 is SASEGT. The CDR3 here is CASSEAWEGTQYF. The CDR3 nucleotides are TGTGCCAGCAGTGAAGCGTGGGAGGGAACCCAGTACTTC.

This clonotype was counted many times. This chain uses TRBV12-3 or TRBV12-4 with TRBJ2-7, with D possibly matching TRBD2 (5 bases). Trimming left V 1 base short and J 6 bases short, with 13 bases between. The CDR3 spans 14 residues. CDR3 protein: CASSLGTLYSEQYF. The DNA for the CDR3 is TGTGCCAGCAGTTTAGGGACTCTGTACTCCGAGCAGTACTTC.

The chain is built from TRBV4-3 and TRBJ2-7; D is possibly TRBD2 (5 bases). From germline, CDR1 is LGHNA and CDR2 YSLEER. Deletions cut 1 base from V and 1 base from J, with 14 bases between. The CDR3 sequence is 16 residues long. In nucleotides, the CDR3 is TGCGCCAGCAGCCAAGTTGTGGAAGCGGAGTCCTACGAGCAGTACTTC. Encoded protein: CASSQVVEAESYEQYF.

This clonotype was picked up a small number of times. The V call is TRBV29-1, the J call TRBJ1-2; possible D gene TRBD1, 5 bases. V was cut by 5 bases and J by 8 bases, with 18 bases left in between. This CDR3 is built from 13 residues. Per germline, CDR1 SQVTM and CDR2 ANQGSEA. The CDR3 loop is CSVLGRARSGYTF. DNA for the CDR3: TGCAGCGTTTTGGGGCGGGCCAGGAGCGGCTACACCTTC.

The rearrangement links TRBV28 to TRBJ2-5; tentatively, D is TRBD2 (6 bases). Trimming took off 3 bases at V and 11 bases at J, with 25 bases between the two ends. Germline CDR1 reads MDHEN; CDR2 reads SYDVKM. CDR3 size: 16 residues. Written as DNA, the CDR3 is TGTGCCAGCAGTTTGGTACCGGGGAGGCAGGGCTATGAGCAGTACTTC. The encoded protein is CASSLVPGRQGYEQYF.

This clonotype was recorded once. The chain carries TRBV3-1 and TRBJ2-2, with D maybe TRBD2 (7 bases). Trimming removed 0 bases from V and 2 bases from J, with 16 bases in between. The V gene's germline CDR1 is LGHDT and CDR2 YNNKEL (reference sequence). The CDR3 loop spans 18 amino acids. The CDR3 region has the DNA TGTGCCAGCAGCCAAGAAATTGGGCGGGGGCCTAACACCGGGGAGCTGTTTTTT. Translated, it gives CASSQEIGRGPNTGELFF. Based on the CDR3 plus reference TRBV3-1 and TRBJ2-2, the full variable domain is DTAVSQTPKYLVTQMGNDKSIKCEQNLGHDTMYWYKQDSKKFLKIMFSYNNKELIINETVPNRFSPKSPDKAHLNLHINSLELGDSAVYFCASSQEIGRGPNTGELFFGEGSRLTVL.

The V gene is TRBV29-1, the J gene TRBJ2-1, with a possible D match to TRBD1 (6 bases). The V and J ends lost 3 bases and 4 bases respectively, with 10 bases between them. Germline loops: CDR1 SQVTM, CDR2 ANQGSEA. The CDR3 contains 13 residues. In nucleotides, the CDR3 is TGCAGCGTTGATCGTACAGGGTACAATGAGCAGTTCTTC. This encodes CSVDRTGYNEQFF.

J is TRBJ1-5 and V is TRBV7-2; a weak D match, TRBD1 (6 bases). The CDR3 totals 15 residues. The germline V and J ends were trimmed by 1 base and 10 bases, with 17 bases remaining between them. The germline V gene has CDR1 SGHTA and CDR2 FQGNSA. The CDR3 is CASSLGGGRGEPQHF. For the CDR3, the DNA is TGTGCCAGCAGCTTAGGCGGGGGCAGGGGCGAACCCCAGCATTTT. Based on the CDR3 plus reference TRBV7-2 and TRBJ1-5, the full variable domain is GAGVSQSPSNKVTEKGKDVELRCDPISGHTALYWYRQSLGQGLEFLIYFQGNSAPDKSGLPSDRFSAERTGGSVSTLTIQRTQQEDSAVYLCASSLGGGRGEPQHFGDGTRLSIL.